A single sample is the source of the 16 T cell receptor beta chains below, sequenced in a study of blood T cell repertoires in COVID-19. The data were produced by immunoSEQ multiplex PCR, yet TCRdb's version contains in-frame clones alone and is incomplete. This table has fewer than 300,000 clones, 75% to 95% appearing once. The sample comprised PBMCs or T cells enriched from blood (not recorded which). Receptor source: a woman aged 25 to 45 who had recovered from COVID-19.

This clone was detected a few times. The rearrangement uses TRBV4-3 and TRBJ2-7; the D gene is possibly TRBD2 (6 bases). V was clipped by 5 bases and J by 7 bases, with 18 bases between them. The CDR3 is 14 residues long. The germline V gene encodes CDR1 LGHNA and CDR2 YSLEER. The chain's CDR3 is CASSSLGRPGEQYF. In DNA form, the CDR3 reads TGCGCCAGCAGCAGCTTGGGGAGGCCGGGGGAGCAGTACTTC.

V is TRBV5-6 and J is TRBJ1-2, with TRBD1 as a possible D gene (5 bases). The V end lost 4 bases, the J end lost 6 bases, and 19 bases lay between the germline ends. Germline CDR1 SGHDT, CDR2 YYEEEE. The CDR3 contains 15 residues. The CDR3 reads CASSLGQQPLHGYTF. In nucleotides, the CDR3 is TGTGCCAGCAGCCTAGGACAACAGCCTCTTCATGGCTACACCTTC.

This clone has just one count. CDR3 in DNA: TGTGCCAGCACCCAGTTTGGAGGGAAGGGCTATGGCTACACCTTC. This encodes CASTQFGGKGYGYTF. V usage is TRBV7-9 and J usage is TRBJ1-2; D is ambiguous. The CDR3 extends over 15 amino acids. Germline CDR1 reads SEHNR; CDR2 reads FQNEAQ (reference sequence). Trimming pared 7 bases from V and 4 bases from J, leaving 19 bases between.

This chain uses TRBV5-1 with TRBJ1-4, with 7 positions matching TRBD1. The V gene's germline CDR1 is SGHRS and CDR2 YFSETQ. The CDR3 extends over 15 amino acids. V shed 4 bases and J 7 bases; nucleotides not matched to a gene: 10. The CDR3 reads CASSRWGNRGEKLFF. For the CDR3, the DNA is TGCGCCAGCAGCAGATGGGGGAACAGGGGTGAAAAACTGTTTTTT. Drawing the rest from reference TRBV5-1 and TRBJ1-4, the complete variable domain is KAGVTQTPRYLIKTRGQQVTLSCSPISGHRSVSWYQQTPGQGLQFLFEYFSETQRNKGNFPGRFSGRQFSNSRSEMNVSTLELGDSALYLCASSRWGNRGEKLFFGSGTQLSVL.

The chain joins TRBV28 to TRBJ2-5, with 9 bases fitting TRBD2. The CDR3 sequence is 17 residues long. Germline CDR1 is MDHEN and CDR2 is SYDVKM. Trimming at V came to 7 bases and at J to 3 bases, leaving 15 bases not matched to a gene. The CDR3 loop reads CASTDAGLASPKETQYF. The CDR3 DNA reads TGTGCCAGCACCGACGCCGGACTAGCGAGTCCTAAAGAGACCCAGTACTTC. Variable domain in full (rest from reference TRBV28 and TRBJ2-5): DVKVTQSSRYLVKRTGEKVFLECVQDMDHENMFWYRQDPGLGLRLIYFSYDVKMKEKGDIPEGYSVSREKKERFSLILESASTNQTSMYLCASTDAGLASPKETQYFGPGTRLLVL.

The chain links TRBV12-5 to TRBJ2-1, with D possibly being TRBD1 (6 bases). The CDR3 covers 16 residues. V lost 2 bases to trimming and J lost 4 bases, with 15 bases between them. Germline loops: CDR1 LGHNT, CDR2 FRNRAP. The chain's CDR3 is CASGLFLKQGYNEQFF. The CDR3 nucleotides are TGTGCTAGTGGTTTGTTCTTAAAACAGGGATACAATGAGCAGTTCTTC.

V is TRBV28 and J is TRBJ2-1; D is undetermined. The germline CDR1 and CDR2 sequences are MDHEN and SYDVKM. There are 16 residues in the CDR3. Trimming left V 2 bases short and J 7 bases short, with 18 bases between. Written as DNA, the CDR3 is TGTGCCAGCAGTTTAGAAGGCAATCCTAGTGCAAATGAGCAGTTCTTC. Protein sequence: CASSLEGNPSANEQFF.

CDR3 nucleotide sequence: TGCGCCAGCAGCTCAAAGGGGACTAGCGGGCGCTATTTTCTTGAGACCCAGTACTTC. Amino acids: CASSSKGTSGRYFLETQYF. The rearrangement uses TRBV5-1 and TRBJ2-5, with TRBD2 matching 12 bases. Germline-derived CDR1 and CDR2 are SGHRS and YFSETQ. The V segment lost 3 bases and the J segment 5 bases; nucleotides outside the gene matches: 17. The CDR3 is 19 amino acids.

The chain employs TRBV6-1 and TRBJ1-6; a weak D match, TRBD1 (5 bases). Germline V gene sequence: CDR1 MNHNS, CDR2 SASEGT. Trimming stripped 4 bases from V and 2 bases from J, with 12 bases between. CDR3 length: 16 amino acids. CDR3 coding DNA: TGTGCCAGCAGTGCGGAGTGGGGCACCTATAATTCACCCCTCCACTTT. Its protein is CASSAEWGTYNSPLHF.

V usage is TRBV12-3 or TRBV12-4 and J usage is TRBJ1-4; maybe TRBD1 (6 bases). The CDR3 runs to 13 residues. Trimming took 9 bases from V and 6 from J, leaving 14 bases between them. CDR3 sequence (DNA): TGTGCCAGTAGTACAGGGATCGATGAAAAACTGTTTTTT. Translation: CASSTGIDEKLFF.

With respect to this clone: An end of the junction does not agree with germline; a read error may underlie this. CDR3 loop: CASSLAAQETQYF. Here the CDR3 DNA reads TGTGCCAGCAGTTTGGCAGCGCAAGAGACCCAGTACTTC. The chain joins TRBV5-4 to TRBJ2-5; no firm D call. This CDR3 comprises 13 residues. Germline CDR1 is SGHNT and CDR2 is YYREEE (reference sequence).

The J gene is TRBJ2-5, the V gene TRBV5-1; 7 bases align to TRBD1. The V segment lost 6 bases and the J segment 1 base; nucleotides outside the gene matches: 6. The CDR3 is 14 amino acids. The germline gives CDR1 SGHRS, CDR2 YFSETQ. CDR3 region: CASTYRGAQETQYF. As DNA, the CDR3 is TGCGCCAGCACCTACAGGGGAGCCCAAGAGACCCAGTACTTC.

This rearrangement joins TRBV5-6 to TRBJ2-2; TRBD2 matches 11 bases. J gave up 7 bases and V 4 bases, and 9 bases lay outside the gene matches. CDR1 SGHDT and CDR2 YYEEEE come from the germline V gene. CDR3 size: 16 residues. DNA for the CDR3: TGTGCCAGCAGCCCACTAGCGGGAGTTGAGAGCGGGGAGCTGTTTTTT. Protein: CASSPLAGVESGELFF.

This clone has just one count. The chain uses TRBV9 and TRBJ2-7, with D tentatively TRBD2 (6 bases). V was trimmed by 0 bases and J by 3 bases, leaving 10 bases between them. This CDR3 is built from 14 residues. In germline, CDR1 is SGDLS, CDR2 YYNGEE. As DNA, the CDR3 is TGTGCCAGCAGCGTAGCGGGAGTGGACTACGAGCAGTACTTC. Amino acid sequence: CASSVAGVDYEQYF.

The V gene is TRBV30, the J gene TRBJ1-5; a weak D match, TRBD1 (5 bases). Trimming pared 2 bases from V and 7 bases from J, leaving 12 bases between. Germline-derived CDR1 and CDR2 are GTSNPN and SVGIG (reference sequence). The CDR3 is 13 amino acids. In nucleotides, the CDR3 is TGTGCCTGGAGTTCGCAGGGAGGACAGCCCCAGCATTTT. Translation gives CAWSSQGGQPQHF.

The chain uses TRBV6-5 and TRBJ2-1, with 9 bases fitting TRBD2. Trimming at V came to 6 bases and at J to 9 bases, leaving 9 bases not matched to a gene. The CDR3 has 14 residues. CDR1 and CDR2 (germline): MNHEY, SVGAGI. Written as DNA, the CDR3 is TGTGCCAGCAGAGCGGGACTAGCCCCAGGTGAGCAGTTCTTC. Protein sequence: CASRAGLAPGEQFF.